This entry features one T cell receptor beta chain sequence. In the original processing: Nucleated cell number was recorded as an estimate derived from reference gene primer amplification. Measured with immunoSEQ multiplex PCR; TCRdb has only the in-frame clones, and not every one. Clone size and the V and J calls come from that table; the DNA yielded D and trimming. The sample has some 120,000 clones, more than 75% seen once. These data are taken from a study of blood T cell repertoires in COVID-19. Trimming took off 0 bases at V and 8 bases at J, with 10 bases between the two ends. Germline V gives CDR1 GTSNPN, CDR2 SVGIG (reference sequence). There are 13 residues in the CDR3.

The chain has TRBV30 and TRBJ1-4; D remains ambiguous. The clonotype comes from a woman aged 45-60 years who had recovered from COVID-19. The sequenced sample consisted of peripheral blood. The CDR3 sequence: CAWSVGREEKLFF. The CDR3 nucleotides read TGTGCCTGGAGTGTAGGGAGGGAAGAAAAACTGTTTTTT.